This TCR beta chain was obtained from a study of T cells in women clearing cervical HPV infection. Comment on this clone: Sequencing ends 3 residues short of the CDR3 end; the germline J gene provides the rest.

Produced via immunoSEQ multiplex PCR; TCRdb's table is partial and in-frame only. The repertoire table contains 25,000 to 35,000 clones. Germline values: CDR1 MNHNS, CDR2 SASEGT. CDR3 length: 15 residues. The V gene is TRBV6-1, the J gene TRBJ2-2; D is uncertain. Specimen: blood buffy coat. The sequence was collected from a woman between 18 and 75 years old with a cervical HPV16 infection that either progressed to CIN3+ or cleared (not recorded which). CDR3 DNA (partial): TGTGCCAGCAGTGATCCTCAATACGCTAATGAAAAG. Its translation: CASSDPQYANEK. The full CDR3 reads CASSDPQYANEKLFF.